This passage covers 28 T cell receptor beta chains from one sample sequenced in a study of regulatory T cells in long-lasting Graves disease. The sample's time point: newly diagnosed GD, antithyroid drugs for less than 3 months. Generation of the TCR library employed RNA extracted from PBMCs. According to the study, TCR beta libraries were built with iRepertoire HTBI primers and CDR3-region Arm-PCR. In TCRdb, the multiplex PCR reads were re-called with MiXCR into one record per CDR3 protein. The repertoire has 320,000 or so distinct CDR3 sequences, approximately 20% of them found once; the top ten carry around 36%. The material sequenced was peripheral blood mononuclear cells (PBMCs), taken at new diagnosis, from a patient treated with antithyroid drugs. The receptor source for this set is a female donor with Graves disease.

The chain uses TRBV20-1 and TRBJ2-1, with 7 bases aligning to TRBD2. This CDR3 contains 15 residues. Trimming removed 3 bases from V and 6 bases from J; junction bases left unmatched: 11. Germline V lookup: CDR1 DFQATT, CDR2 SNEGSKA (reference sequence). This CDR3 is CSASTSGGVANEQFF. The CDR3 nucleotides read TGCAGTGCTAGCACATCGGGGGGAGTGGCCAATGAGCAGTTCTTC.

In its sample, this clonotype was seen many times. The chain is built from TRBV7-9 and TRBJ2-3, with 8 bases fitting TRBD2. The junction had 17 bases not matched to a gene; V was cut back by 6 bases and J by 0 bases. Germline values: CDR1 SEHNR, CDR2 FQNEAQ (reference sequence). This CDR3 region has 19 residues. CDR3 DNA: TGTGCCAGCAGGTCGGGGCTAGCGGGTAAACGGCGGAGCACAGATACGCAGTATTTT. Encoded protein: CASRSGLAGKRRSTDTQYF.

This clonotype was seen many times. The rearrangement uses TRBV6-1 and TRBJ1-1, with D possibly being TRBD1 (5 bases). From germline, CDR1 is MNHNS and CDR2 SASEGT. The V end lost 6 bases, the J end lost 4 bases, and 15 bases lay between the germline ends. The CDR3 is 14 amino acids. CDR3 sequence (DNA): TGTGCCAGCAGGGCCGGGGCCGAGGGCACTGAAGCTTTCTTT. Its protein is CASRAGAEGTEAFF.

There are a few counts of this clonotype. V is TRBV5-1 and J is TRBJ1-4; no firm D call. V lost 1 base to trimming and J lost 5 bases, with 12 bases between them. Germline lookup yields CDR1 SGHRS and CDR2 YFSETQ. CDR3 length equals 15 residues. The CDR3: CASSLSIALNEKLFF. DNA of the CDR3: TGCGCCAGCAGCTTGTCGATCGCCTTAAATGAAAAACTGTTTTTT.

This clonotype was counted at least ten times. The rearrangement links TRBV28 to TRBJ2-1; tentatively, D is TRBD2 (6 bases). The germline V gene encodes CDR1 MDHEN and CDR2 SYDVKM. The CDR3 runs to 14 residues. V lost 6 bases to trimming and J lost 8 bases, with 17 bases between them. The CDR3, as DNA: TGTGCCAGCAGCCCCAAGGCTAGCGACGATGAGCAGTTCTTC. Its translation: CASSPKASDDEQFF.

This clonotype appeared many times. The V gene is TRBV6-1, the J gene TRBJ2-5; 8 bases are a match to TRBD2. The germline V gene has CDR1 MNHNS and CDR2 SASEGT. The CDR3 extends over 13 amino acids. After removal of 6 bases from V and 4 bases from J, the junction contained 4 bases not matched to a gene. CDR3 region: CASRPTSVETQYF. CDR3 nucleotides: TGTGCCAGCAGACCGACTAGCGTAGAGACCCAGTACTTC.

This clonotype came up many times. This chain joins TRBV6-1 and TRBJ1-5; TRBD1 aligns across 7 bases. The CDR3 length is 15 residues. Trimming took 6 bases from V and 1 from J; bases not matched to a gene: 6. CDR1 MNHNS and CDR2 SASEGT come from the germline V gene. CDR3 DNA sequence: TGTGCCAGCAGAGACAGGGTTTGGAGCAATCAGCCCCAGCATTTT. Its translation is CASRDRVWSNQPQHF.

There are many counts of this clonotype. The V and J genes are TRBV3-1 and TRBJ2-7, with D possibly matching TRBD1 (6 bases). The length of the CDR3 is 16 residues. The germline V and J ends were trimmed by 4 bases and 0 bases, with 16 bases remaining between them. The germline gives CDR1 LGHDT, CDR2 YNNKEL (reference sequence). The CDR3 region is CASSLRGWDGSYEQYF. For the CDR3, the DNA is TGTGCCAGCAGCCTCAGGGGTTGGGACGGCTCCTACGAGCAGTACTTC.

This clonotype occurred many times. This chain connects TRBV27 to TRBJ2-3; a possible D gene is TRBD2 (5 bases). This CDR3 has 19 amino acids. Germline CDR1 is MNHEY and CDR2 is SMNVEV (reference sequence). V was clipped by 0 bases and J by 2 bases, with 21 bases between them. This CDR3 reads CASSLSRRPTGNPTDTQYF. The CDR3 DNA follows: TGTGCCAGCAGTTTATCGAGACGGCCAACGGGGAACCCCACAGATACGCAGTATTTT.

This clonotype occurred many times. The chain recombines TRBV20-1 with TRBJ2-5; 9 positions agree with TRBD2. J gave up 7 bases and V 0 bases, and 6 bases lay outside the gene matches. Germline V gene sequence: CDR1 DFQATT, CDR2 SNEGSKA (reference sequence). The CDR3 has 14 residues. As DNA, the CDR3 is TGCAGTGCTAGAGACATAGCGGGAGACGTGACCCAGTACTTC. It is translated as CSARDIAGDVTQYF.

This clonotype appeared many times. The chain uses TRBV11-2 and TRBJ2-1; D may correspond to TRBD1 or TRBD2 (5 bases each). Germline V lookup: CDR1 SGHAT, CDR2 FQNNGV. The length of the CDR3 is 13 residues. V was cut by 8 bases and J by 8 bases, with 16 bases left in between. The CDR3 coding sequence is TGTGCCAGCTGCCGCGACCGAGGGGATGAGCAGTTCTTC. Translating gives CASCRDRGDEQFF.

This clonotype was counted at least ten times. The chain recombines TRBV20-1 with TRBJ1-4; possible D gene TRBD1, 6 bases. Trimming removed 0 bases at V and 6 bases at J, with 11 bases between. CDR1 and CDR2 from the germline V gene are DFQATT and SNEGSKA (reference sequence). The CDR3 covers 14 residues. In DNA, the CDR3 is TGCAGTGCTAGAGATCGTCAGGGGTATGAAAAACTGTTTTTT. Residues: CSARDRQGYEKLFF.

This clonotype was counted at least ten times. The chain carries TRBV27 and TRBJ1-1; TRBD1 is a possible D gene (5 bases). The CDR3 has 14 amino acids. Per germline, CDR1 MNHEY and CDR2 SMNVEV (reference sequence). V was trimmed by 7 bases and J by 0 bases, leaving 12 bases between them. CDR3 protein: CASNVTVMNTEAFF. The DNA for the CDR3 is TGTGCCAGCAATGTGACAGTCATGAACACTGAAGCTTTCTTT.

This chain links TRBV20-1 with TRBJ1-6, with 9 nucleotides matching TRBD1. V was clipped by 5 bases and J by 5 bases; unmatched bases: 7. Germline-derived CDR1 and CDR2 are DFQATT and SNEGSKA (reference sequence). The CDR3 has 15 residues. The CDR3 nucleotides are TGCAGTGCTTGCGGACAGGGGAGGCATAATTCACCCCTCCACTTT. It encodes CSACGQGRHNSPLHF.

The chain combines TRBV6-1 with TRBJ2-1; TRBD1 aligns across 10 bases. The J segment lost 4 bases and the V segment lost 10 bases, leaving 13 bases of the junction unmatched. The CDR3 runs 16 residues. Per the germline V gene, CDR1 is MNHNS and CDR2 is SASEGT. This CDR3 is CATYVNPGQGYNEQFF. The CDR3 DNA reads TGTGCCACCTACGTCAACCCGGGACAGGGGTACAATGAGCAGTTCTTC.

This clonotype was observed at least ten times. In DNA form, the CDR3 reads TGTGCCAGCTCGTCCTCGGGGCAGATCGCGAACACCGGGGAGCTGTTTTTT. Its protein is CASSSSGQIANTGELFF. The chain is built from TRBV18 and TRBJ2-2; either TRBD1 or TRBD2 may supply D (5 bases each). This CDR3 spans 17 amino acids. Germline assignment: CDR1 KGHSH and CDR2 LQKENI. The V gene lost 6 bases and the J gene lost 0 bases, with 17 bases spanning the gap.

As concerns this clonotype: A single base separates this from a much larger clone, so it may be a read error. The conserved final phenylalanine or tryptophan is absent from the CDR3, which likely points to a read error. The limits of the CDR3 on the DNA are not certain, so only TCRdb's listed CDR3 is given. This chain uses TRBV11-3 with TRBJ2-1; the table names TRBD1, a call not compared with the DNA. In germline, CDR1 is SGHNT, CDR2 YENEEA. Ends included, the CDR3 has 12 residues. The CDR3 protein is CASSLDRDIYFL.

As for this clonotype: A read error is possible here, since a much larger clone lies one base away. Here the CDR3 omits its conserved ending phenylalanine or tryptophan, so a read error is the likely source. This chain's CDR3 is CASSYSGTGGGDTQYS. Here the CDR3 DNA reads TGCGCCAGCAGCTACTCCGGGACAGGGGGTGGAGATACGCAGTATTCT. This sequence joins TRBV5-1 and TRBJ2-3, with 11 bases identical to TRBD1. This CDR3 is 16 amino acids long. Losses at the gene ends were 3 bases for V and 5 bases for J; bases not matched to a gene: 8. Germline CDR1 is SGHRS and CDR2 is YFSETQ.

In its sample, this clonotype was seen many times. This chain joins TRBV6-1 and TRBJ1-2; D call uncertain. Trimming shortened V by 6 bases and J by 2 bases, and 13 bases separated the two germline ends. This CDR3 region has 14 residues. Germline assignment: CDR1 MNHNS and CDR2 SASEGT. The CDR3 region has the DNA TGTGCCAGCAGCCAGGTATCGGAGAACTATGGCTACACCTTC. Translation: CASSQVSENYGYTF.

This clonotype was seen a few times. A clone one base away is much larger, so this may be a read error. The rearrangement uses TRBV2 and TRBJ2-2, with 10 nucleotides matching TRBD2. Germline CDR1 SNHLY, CDR2 FYNNEI. V gave up 1 base and J gave up 7 bases; unmatched junction bases: 3. The CDR3 is 15 amino acids. The CDR3 spells CASSEELAGDGELFF. The CDR3 DNA follows: TGTGCCAGCAGTGAAGAGCTAGCGGGAGACGGGGAGCTGTTTTTT.

The V and J genes are TRBV2 and TRBJ1-4; the match to TRBD1 covers 8 bases. Trimming cost V 11 bases and J 7 bases; bases outside gene matches: 6. From germline, CDR1 is SNHLY and CDR2 FYNNEI. The CDR3 loop spans 12 amino acids. The CDR3 DNA is TGTGCCGTGGGACAGGAGGCTGAAAAACTGTTTTTT. Protein sequence: CAVGQEAEKLFF.

The rearrangement uses TRBV18 and TRBJ2-6, with 9 bases aligning to TRBD1. The germline V gene encodes CDR1 KGHSH and CDR2 LQKENI. The V gene end was trimmed by 6 bases and the J gene end by 1 base; junction bases not matched to a gene: 7. The CDR3 has 17 residues. DNA of the CDR3: TGTGCCAGCTCGCCGCGGGACAGGGTTTCTGGGGCCAACGTCCTGACTTTC. Amino acids: CASSPRDRVSGANVLTF.

This clonotype has ten or more counts. The CDR3 spells CASRQQGGDYGYTF. In nucleotides, the CDR3 is TGTGCCAGCAGACAACAGGGAGGGGACTATGGCTACACCTTC. V gene TRBV6-1 combines with J gene TRBJ1-2, with D possibly being TRBD1 (6 bases). V was clipped by 6 bases and J by 3 bases, with 14 bases between them. Germline V gene lookup returns CDR1 MNHNS and CDR2 SASEGT. The CDR3 totals 14 residues.

The sample holds many counts of this clonotype. The chain recombines TRBV6-1 with TRBJ1-1; D possibly corresponds to TRBD1 (5 bases). The V gene's germline CDR1 is MNHNS and CDR2 SASEGT. The CDR3 extends over 14 amino acids. Trimming stripped 7 bases from V and 1 base from J, with 13 bases between. The CDR3: CASIPDRPNTEAFF. CDR3 bases: TGTGCCAGCATCCCAGACAGACCGAACACTGAAGCTTTCTTT.

This clonotype was observed many times. The CDR3 DNA reads TGCGCCAGCAGCAGTAACCGGGACAGAGTCACAGATACGCAGTATTTT. Translation gives CASSSNRDRVTDTQYF. The genes are TRBV5-1 and TRBJ2-3; 7 bases line up with TRBD1. The CDR3 loop spans 16 amino acids. V gave up 4 bases and J gave up 2 bases; unmatched junction bases: 10. Germline V lookup: CDR1 SGHRS, CDR2 YFSETQ.

This sequence joins TRBV30 and TRBJ2-7, with D possibly matching TRBD1 (5 bases). Trimming removed 7 bases from V and 3 bases from J, with 10 bases in between. The CDR3 sequence is 11 residues long. Germline-derived CDR1 and CDR2 are GTSNPN and SVGIG (reference sequence). The CDR3 reads CALDTGYEQYF. The CDR3 DNA reads TGTGCCTTGGACACGGGCTACGAGCAGTACTTC.

This clonotype came up many times. The gene calls are TRBV10-1 and TRBJ2-5, with D perhaps TRBD2 (5 bases). The germline V gene encodes CDR1 WNHNN and CDR2 SYGVQD (reference sequence). The V gene lost 3 bases and the J gene lost 5 bases, with 13 bases spanning the gap. The CDR3 consists of 14 residues. For the CDR3, the DNA is TGCGCCAGCAGTGAACCGGGATCTGGTGAGACCCAGTACTTC. Translation gives CASSEPGSGETQYF.

This clonotype came up many times. The chain links TRBV10-3 to TRBJ1-2, with 8 positions matching TRBD1. V dropped 3 bases and J dropped 2; count of bases not matched to a gene: 14. This CDR3 spans 18 amino acids. The germline V gene encodes CDR1 ENHRY and CDR2 SYGVKD. CDR3 in amino acids: CAISDGTGGFSPNYGYTF. CDR3 DNA sequence: TGTGCCATCAGTGACGGGACAGGTGGTTTTAGCCCAAACTATGGCTACACCTTC.